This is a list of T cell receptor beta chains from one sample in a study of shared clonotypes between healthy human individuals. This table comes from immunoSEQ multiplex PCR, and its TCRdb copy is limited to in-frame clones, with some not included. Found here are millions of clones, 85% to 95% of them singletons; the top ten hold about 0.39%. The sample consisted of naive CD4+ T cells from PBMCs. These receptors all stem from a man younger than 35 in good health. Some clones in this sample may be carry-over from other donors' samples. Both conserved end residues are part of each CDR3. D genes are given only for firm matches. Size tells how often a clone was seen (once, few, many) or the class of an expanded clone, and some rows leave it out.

CDR3 protein: CAAQGGAWYDYTF
V gene: TRBV28
clone size: NA
J gene: TRBJ1-2
D gene: TRBD1

CDR3 protein: CASSTEGNTEAFF
V gene: TRBV18
clone size: NA
J gene: TRBJ1-1
D gene: NA

CDR3 protein: CASSLPTSGRGRETQYF
V gene: TRBV5-1
clone size: NA
J gene: TRBJ2-5
D gene: TRBD2

CDR3 protein: CASSFKALSQPQHF
V gene: TRBV7-2
clone size: NA
J gene: TRBJ1-5
D gene: NA

CDR3 protein: CASSFSPVPLSGANVLTF
V gene: TRBV5-6
clone size: NA
J gene: TRBJ2-6
D gene: NA

CDR3 protein: CASSSPTSGRTGYEQYF
V gene: TRBV7-9
clone size: once
J gene: TRBJ2-7
D gene: TRBD1

CDR3 protein: CASSLGGIEVYGYTF
V gene: TRBV6-6
clone size: NA
J gene: TRBJ1-2
D gene: NA

CDR3 protein: CASTPLRTYTEAFF
V gene: TRBV28
clone size: NA
J gene: TRBJ1-1
D gene: NA

CDR3 protein: CARTYKRGRGLGHERGTEAFF
V gene: TRBV5-3
clone size: NA
J gene: TRBJ1-1
D gene: NA

CDR3 protein: CASSLDRGRLEQYF
V gene: TRBV28
clone size: NA
J gene: TRBJ2-7
D gene: TRBD1

CDR3 protein: CASSLEDRVRARYF
V gene: TRBV7-2
clone size: NA
J gene: TRBJ2-7
D gene: NA

CDR3 protein: CASSLAGGNTEAFF
V gene: TRBV7-9
clone size: NA
J gene: TRBJ1-1
D gene: NA

CDR3 protein: CAISDPGRESNQPQHF
V gene: TRBV10-3
clone size: NA
J gene: TRBJ1-5
D gene: NA

CDR3 protein: CASSPGEGLVVEQFF
V gene: TRBV18
clone size: NA
J gene: TRBJ2-1
D gene: TRBD2

CDR3 protein: CASATSTGVIYEQYF
V gene: TRBV5-1
clone size: NA
J gene: TRBJ2-7
D gene: NA

CDR3 protein: CASSRTGTSGDTQYF
V gene: TRBV7-3
clone size: NA
J gene: TRBJ2-3
D gene: TRBD2

CDR3 protein: CASSLLEVSSNEAFF
V gene: TRBV28
clone size: NA
J gene: TRBJ1-1
D gene: NA

CDR3 protein: CASSLGGTSYGYTF
V gene: TRBV5-1
clone size: NA
J gene: TRBJ1-2
D gene: NA

CDR3 protein: CASSLGQPYEQYF
V gene: TRBV7-2
clone size: NA
J gene: TRBJ2-7
D gene: NA

CDR3 protein: CASSQISPTQYF
V gene: TRBV28
clone size: NA
J gene: TRBJ2-3
D gene: NA

CDR3 protein: CASSLVTPRTDTQYF
V gene: TRBV5-1
clone size: NA
J gene: TRBJ2-3
D gene: NA

CDR3 protein: CASSPDRALSKNIQYF
V gene: TRBV7-8
clone size: NA
J gene: TRBJ2-4
D gene: TRBD1